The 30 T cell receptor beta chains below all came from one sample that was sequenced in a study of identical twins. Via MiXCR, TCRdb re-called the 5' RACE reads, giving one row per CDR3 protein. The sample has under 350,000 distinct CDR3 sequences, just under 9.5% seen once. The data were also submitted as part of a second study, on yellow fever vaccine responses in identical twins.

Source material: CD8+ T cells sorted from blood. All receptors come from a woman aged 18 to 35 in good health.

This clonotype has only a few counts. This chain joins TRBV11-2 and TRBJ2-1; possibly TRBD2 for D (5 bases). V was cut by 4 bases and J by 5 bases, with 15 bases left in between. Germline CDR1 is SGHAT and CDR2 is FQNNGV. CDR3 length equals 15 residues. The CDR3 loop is CASSWAIGRDNEQFF. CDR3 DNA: TGTGCCAGCAGCTGGGCAATCGGGCGGGACAATGAGCAGTTCTTC.

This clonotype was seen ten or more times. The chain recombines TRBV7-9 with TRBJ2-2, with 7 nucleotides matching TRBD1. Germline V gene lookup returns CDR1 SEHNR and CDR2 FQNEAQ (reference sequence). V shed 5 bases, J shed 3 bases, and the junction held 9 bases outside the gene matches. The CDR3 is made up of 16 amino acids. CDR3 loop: CASSTSRQGDTGELFF. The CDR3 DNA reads TGTGCCAGCAGCACTAGTCGACAGGGTGACACCGGGGAGCTGTTTTTT.

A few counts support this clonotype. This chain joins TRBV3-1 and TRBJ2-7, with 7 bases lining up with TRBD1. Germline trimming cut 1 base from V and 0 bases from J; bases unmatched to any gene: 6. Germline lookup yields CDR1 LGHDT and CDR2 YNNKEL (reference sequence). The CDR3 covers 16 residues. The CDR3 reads CASSQGTGTFSYEQYF. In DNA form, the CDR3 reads TGTGCCAGCAGCCAAGGGACAGGCACTTTCTCCTACGAGCAGTACTTC.

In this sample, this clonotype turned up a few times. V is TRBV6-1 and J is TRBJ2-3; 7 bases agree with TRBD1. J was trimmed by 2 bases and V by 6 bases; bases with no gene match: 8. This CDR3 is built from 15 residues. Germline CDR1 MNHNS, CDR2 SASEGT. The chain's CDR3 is CASRPRDSFTDTQYF. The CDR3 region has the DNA TGTGCCAGCAGACCCCGGGACAGCTTCACAGATACGCAGTATTTT.

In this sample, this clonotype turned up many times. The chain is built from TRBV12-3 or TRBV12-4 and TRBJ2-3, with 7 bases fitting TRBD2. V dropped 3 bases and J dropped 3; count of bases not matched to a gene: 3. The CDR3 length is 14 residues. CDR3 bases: TGTGCCAGCAGTTTGATGGGGGGGACAGATACGCAGTATTTT. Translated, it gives CASSLMGGTDTQYF.

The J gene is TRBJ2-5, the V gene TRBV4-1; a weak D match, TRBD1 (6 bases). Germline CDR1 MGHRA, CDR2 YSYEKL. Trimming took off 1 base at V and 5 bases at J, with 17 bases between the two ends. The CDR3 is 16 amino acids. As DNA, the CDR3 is TGCGCCAGCAGCCAAGTTTTGGGGCAGGGGATGGAGACCCAGTACTTC. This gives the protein CASSQVLGQGMETQYF.

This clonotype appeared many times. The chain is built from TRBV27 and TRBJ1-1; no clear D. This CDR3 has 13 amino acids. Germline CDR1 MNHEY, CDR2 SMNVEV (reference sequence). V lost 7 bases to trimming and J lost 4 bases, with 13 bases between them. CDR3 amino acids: CASTLAWGTEAFF. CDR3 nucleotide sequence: TGTGCCAGCACCCTGGCCTGGGGCACTGAAGCTTTCTTT.

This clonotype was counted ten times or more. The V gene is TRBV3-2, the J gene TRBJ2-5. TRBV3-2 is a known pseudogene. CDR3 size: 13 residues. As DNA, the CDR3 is TGTGCCAGCAGCCAATTCGAGAGGGAGACCCAGTACTTC. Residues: CASSQFERETQYF.

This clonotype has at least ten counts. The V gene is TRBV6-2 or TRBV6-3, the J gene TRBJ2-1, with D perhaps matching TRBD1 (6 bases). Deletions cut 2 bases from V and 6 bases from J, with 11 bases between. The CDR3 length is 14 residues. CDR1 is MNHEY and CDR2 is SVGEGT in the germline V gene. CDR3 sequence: CASSYPPRGNEQFF. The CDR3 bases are TGTGCCAGCAGTTACCCTCCCAGGGGCAATGAGCAGTTCTTC.

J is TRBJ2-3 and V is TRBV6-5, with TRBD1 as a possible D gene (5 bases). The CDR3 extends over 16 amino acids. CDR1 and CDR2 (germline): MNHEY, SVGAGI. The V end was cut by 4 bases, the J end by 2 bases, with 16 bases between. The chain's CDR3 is CASSFTSQGYTDTQYF. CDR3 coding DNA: TGTGCCAGCAGTTTCACCTCGCAGGGTTACACAGATACGCAGTATTTT.

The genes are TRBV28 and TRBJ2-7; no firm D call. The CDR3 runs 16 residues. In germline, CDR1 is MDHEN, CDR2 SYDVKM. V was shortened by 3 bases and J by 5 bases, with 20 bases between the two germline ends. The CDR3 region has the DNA TGTGCCAGCAGTTTGGGTTGGCTGGACCACGGAGACGAGCAGTACTTC. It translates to CASSLGWLDHGDEQYF. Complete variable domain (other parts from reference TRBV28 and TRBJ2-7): DVKVTQSSRYLVKRTGEKVFLECVQDMDHENMFWYRQDPGLGLRLIYFSYDVKMKEKGDIPEGYSVSREKKERFSLILESASTNQTSMYLCASSLGWLDHGDEQYFGPGTRLTVT.

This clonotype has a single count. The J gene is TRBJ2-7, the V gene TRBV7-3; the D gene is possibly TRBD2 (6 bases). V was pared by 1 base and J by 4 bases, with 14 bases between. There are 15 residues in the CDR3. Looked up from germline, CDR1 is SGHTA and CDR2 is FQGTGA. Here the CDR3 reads CASSLSAGNEYEQYF. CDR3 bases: TGTGCCAGCAGCTTAAGTGCGGGGAACGAATACGAGCAGTACTTC.

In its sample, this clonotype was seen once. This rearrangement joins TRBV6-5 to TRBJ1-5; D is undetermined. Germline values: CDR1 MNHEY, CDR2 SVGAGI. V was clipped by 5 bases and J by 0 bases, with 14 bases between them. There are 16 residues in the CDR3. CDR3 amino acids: CASSQGRFDSNQPQHF. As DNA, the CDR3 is TGTGCCAGCAGTCAAGGACGTTTTGATAGCAATCAGCCCCAGCATTTT.

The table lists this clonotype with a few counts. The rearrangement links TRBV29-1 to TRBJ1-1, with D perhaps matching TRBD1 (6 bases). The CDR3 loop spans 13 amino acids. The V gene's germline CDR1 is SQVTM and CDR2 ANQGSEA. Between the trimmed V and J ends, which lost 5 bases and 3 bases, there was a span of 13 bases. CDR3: CSVKGGIDTEAFF. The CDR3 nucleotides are TGCAGCGTTAAAGGGGGGATAGACACTGAAGCTTTCTTT.

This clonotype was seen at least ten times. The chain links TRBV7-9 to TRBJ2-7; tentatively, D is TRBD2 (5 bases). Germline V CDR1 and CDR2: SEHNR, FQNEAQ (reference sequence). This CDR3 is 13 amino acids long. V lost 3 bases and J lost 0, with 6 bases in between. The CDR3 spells CASSFAGSYEQYF. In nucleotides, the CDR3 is TGTGCCAGCAGCTTTGCGGGCTCCTACGAGCAGTACTTC.

The CDR3 protein is CASSHRDRTSEQYF. The CDR3 DNA reads TGTGCCAGCAGCCATCGGGACAGGACCAGCGAGCAGTACTTC. This chain joins TRBV7-9 and TRBJ2-7; 8 bases are shared with TRBD1. V lost 5 bases and J lost 6; bases outside the gene matches: 9. The CDR3 sequence is 14 residues long. Germline V gene data show CDR1 as SEHNR and CDR2 as FQNEAQ (reference sequence).

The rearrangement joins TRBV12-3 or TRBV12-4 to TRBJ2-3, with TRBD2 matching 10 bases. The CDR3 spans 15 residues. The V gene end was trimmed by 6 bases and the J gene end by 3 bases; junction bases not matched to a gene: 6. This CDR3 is CASRGGTSETDTQYF. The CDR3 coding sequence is TGTGCCAGCAGGGGAGGGACTAGCGAGACAGATACGCAGTATTTT.

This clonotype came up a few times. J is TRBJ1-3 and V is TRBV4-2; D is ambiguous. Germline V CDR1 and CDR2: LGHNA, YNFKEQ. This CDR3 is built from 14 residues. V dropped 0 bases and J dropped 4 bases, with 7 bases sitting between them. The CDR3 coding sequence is TGTGCCAGCAGCCAAGATCTGGAAGGAAACACCATATATTTT. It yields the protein CASSQDLEGNTIYF.

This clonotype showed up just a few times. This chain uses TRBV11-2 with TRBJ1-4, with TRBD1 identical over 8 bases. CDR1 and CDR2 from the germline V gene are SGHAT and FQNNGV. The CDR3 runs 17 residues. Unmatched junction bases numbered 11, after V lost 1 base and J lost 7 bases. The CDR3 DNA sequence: TGTGCCAGCAGCTTAGGTCGGCAGGGGGCAATAGGTGAAAAACTGTTTTTT. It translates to CASSLGRQGAIGEKLFF. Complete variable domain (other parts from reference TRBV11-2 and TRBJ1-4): EAGVAQSPRYKIIEKRQSVAFWCNPISGHATLYWYQQILGQGPKLLIQFQNNGVVDDSQLPKDRFSAERLKGVDSTLKIQPAKLEDSAVYLCASSLGRQGAIGEKLFFGSGTQLSVL.

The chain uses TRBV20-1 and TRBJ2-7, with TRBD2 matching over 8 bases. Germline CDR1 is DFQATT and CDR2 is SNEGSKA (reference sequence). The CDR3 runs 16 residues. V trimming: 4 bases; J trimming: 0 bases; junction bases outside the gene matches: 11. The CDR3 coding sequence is TGCAGTGCTACAGAAATAGCGGGACCAAGCTCCTACGAGCAGTACTTC. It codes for CSATEIAGPSSYEQYF.

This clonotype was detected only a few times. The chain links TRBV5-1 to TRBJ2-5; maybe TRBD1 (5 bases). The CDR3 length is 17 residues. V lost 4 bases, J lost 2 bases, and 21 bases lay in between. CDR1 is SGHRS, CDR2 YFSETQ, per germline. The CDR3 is CASSGTTVRVSQETQYF. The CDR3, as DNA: TGCGCCAGCAGCGGAACGACCGTCAGGGTCTCACAAGAGACCCAGTACTTC. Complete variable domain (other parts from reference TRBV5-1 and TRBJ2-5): KAGVTQTPRYLIKTRGQQVTLSCSPISGHRSVSWYQQTPGQGLQFLFEYFSETQRNKGNFPGRFSGRQFSNSRSEMNVSTLELGDSALYLCASSGTTVRVSQETQYFGPGTRLLVL.

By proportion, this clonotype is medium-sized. The CDR3 loop reads CASSLYLSTDTQYF. The CDR3, as DNA: TGTGCCAGCAGCTTGTACCTAAGCACAGATACGCAGTATTTT. The V call is TRBV7-6, the J call TRBJ2-3; D ambiguous. V was clipped by 3 bases and J by 0 bases, with 7 bases between them. The CDR3 extends over 14 amino acids. CDR1 and CDR2 from the germline V gene are SGHVS and FNYEAQ.

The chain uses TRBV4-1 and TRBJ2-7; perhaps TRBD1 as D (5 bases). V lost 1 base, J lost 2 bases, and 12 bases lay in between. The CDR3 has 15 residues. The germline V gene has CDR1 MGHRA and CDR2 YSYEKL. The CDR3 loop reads CASSQATGQPYEQYF. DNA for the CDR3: TGCGCCAGCAGCCAAGCCACCGGACAACCCTACGAGCAGTACTTC.

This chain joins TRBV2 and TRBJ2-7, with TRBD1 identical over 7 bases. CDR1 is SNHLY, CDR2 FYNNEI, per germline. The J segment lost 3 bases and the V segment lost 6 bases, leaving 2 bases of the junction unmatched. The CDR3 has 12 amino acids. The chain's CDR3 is CASRGTVYEQYF. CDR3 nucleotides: TGTGCCAGCAGGGGGACAGTCTACGAGCAGTACTTC.

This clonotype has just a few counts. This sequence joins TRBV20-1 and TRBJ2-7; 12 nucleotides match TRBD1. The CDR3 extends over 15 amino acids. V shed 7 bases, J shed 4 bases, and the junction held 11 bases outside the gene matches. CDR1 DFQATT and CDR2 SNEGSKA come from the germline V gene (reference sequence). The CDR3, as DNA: TGCAGTGTTCACACCCGGGACAGGGGGCGGTACGAGCAGTACTTC. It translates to CSVHTRDRGRYEQYF.

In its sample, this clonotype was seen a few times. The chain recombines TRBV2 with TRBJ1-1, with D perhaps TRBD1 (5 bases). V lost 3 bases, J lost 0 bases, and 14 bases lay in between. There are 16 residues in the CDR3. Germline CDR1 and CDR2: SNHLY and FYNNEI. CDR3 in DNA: TGTGCCAGCAGTGATTGGCAGGGTGGTATGAACACTGAAGCTTTCTTT. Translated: CASSDWQGGMNTEAFF.

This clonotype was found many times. CDR3 in amino acids: CASSPREATEAFF. The CDR3 nucleotides are TGCGCCAGCAGCCCTCGAGAGGCCACTGAAGCTTTCTTT. The chain combines TRBV4-1 with TRBJ1-1, with no clear D. Looked up from germline, CDR1 is MGHRA and CDR2 is YSYEKL. The CDR3 has 13 residues. Trimming took off 4 bases at V and 4 bases at J, with 10 bases between the two ends.

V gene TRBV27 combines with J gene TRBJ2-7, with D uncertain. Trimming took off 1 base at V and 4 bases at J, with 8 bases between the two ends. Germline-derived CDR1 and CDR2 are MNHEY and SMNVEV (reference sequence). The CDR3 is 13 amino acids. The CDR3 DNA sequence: TGTGCCAGCAGTTTATTGACTGATTACGAGCAGTACTTC. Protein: CASSLLTDYEQYF.

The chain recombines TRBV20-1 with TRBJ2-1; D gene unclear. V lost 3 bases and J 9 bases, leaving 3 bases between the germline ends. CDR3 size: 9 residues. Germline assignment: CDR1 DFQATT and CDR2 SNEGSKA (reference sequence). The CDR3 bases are TGCAGTGCTAGTGTTGAGCAGTTCTTC. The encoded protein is CSASVEQFF.

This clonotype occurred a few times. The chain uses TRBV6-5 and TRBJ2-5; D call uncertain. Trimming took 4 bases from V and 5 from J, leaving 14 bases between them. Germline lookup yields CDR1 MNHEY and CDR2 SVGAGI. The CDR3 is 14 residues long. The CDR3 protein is CASSLGIGIETQYF. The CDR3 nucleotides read TGTGCCAGCAGTTTGGGAATTGGGATTGAGACCCAGTACTTC.